Following are 7 T cell receptor beta chains from one sample sequenced in a study of T-cell memory formation after mild COVID-19. One entry per CDR3 protein results from TCRdb running MiXCR on the 5' RACE reads. This table has 530,000 or so distinct CDR3 sequences, roughly 17% appearing once. The sample consisted of PBMCs or a T cell subset sorted from them (not recorded which). These receptors were collected from an adult woman who had mild COVID-19 (a few samples of this study predate the infection). Cell type and time point are not known.

The table lists this clonotype with a few counts. The rearrangement uses TRBV12-3 or TRBV12-4 and TRBJ2-3; no clear D. The CDR3 totals 11 residues. The ends were cut back, 8 bases at V and 1 base at J, with 4 bases in the middle. CDR3 DNA: TGTGCCAGCCAGCGCACAGATACGCAGTATTTT. Translation: CASQRTDTQYF.

This clonotype has just a few counts. DNA for the CDR3: TGTGCCAGCAGCCAATTTACAGGACTAGCGAGAGAGTTGCTGTACAATGAGCAGTTCTTC. Protein sequence: CASSQFTGLARELLYNEQFF. This chain connects TRBV4-2 to TRBJ2-1, with 9 bases fitting TRBD2. Germline trimming cut 2 bases from V and 4 bases from J; bases unmatched to any gene: 18. CDR3 length: 20 amino acids. CDR1 LGHNA and CDR2 YNFKEQ come from the germline V gene.

This clonotype turned up a few times. The chain recombines TRBV3-1 with TRBJ2-6; TRBD2 matches at 12 bases. The junction had 12 bases not matched to a gene; V was cut back by 5 bases and J by 4 bases. This CDR3 has 19 residues. Germline CDR1 and CDR2: LGHDT and YNNKEL (reference sequence). The CDR3: CASSKPGLAGGYGANVLTF. In nucleotides, the CDR3 is TGTGCCAGCAGCAAGCCGGGCCTAGCGGGAGGGTACGGGGCCAACGTCCTGACTTTC.

The chain carries TRBV19 and TRBJ1-1; no reliable D call. Per germline, CDR1 LNHDA and CDR2 SQIVND (reference sequence). V lost 4 bases to trimming and J lost 0 bases, with 6 bases between them. The CDR3 covers 13 residues. CDR3: CASSNTVNTEAFF. The CDR3 DNA reads TGTGCCAGTAGTAACACAGTGAACACTGAAGCTTTCTTT.

The J gene is TRBJ2-3, the V gene TRBV5-1, with D possibly matching TRBD2 (5 bases). The CDR3 is 14 residues long. The V end lost 4 bases, the J end lost 5 bases, and 14 bases lay between the germline ends. Germline CDR1 and CDR2: SGHRS and YFSETQ. The CDR3 spells CASSEGLVGDTQYF. The CDR3 DNA reads TGCGCCAGCAGCGAGGGCCTGGTTGGAGATACGCAGTATTTT.

The V gene is TRBV9, the J gene TRBJ1-1; D uncertain. Germline assignment: CDR1 SGDLS and CDR2 YYNGEE. Between the trimmed V and J ends, which lost 4 bases and 3 bases, there was a span of 10 bases. The CDR3 covers 13 residues. The CDR3 bases are TGTGCCAGCAGCCTCTTCGGGGACACTGAAGCTTTCTTT. Amino acids: CASSLFGDTEAFF. The full variable domain, in which reference TRBV9 and TRBJ1-1 provide the parts outside the CDR3, is DSGVTQTPKHLITATGQRVTLRCSPRSGDLSVYWYQQSLDQGLQFLIQYYNGEERAKGNILERFSAQQFPDLHSELNLSSLELGDSALYFCASSLFGDTEAFFGQGTRLTVV.

The chain is built from TRBV6-5 and TRBJ1-2, with D perhaps TRBD1 (5 bases). CDR3 size: 14 residues. Germline CDR1 and CDR2: MNHEY and SVGAGI. Deletions cut 4 bases from V and 5 bases from J, with 14 bases between. This CDR3 reads CASSSHGGRYGYTF. Here the CDR3 DNA reads TGTGCCAGCAGTTCCCACGGGGGAAGGTATGGCTACACCTTC.